This TCR beta chain is drawn from a study of regulatory T cells in long-lasting Graves disease. Sequencing libraries for TCR beta were prepared with iRepertoire HTBI primers and Arm-PCR of CDR3 regions. One entry per CDR3 protein results from TCRdb running MiXCR on the multiplex PCR reads. The sample includes 550,000 to 600,000 distinct CDR3 sequences, roughly 15% of them seen just once. Time point of the sample: newly diagnosed GD, antithyroid drugs for less than 3 months. RNA isolated from PBMCs was used to make the TCR library. Patients came from an endocrinology department in Xi'an, China. This clonotype occurred once. These records were also assigned to another study, of T cells in Graves' hyperthyroidism and ophthalmopathy. That investigation notes: Using the HTBI primer set, a first-round RT-PCR was run on the TCR CDR3.

This clonotype was obtained from a man in his late teens or twenties with Graves disease. The sequencing here drew on peripheral blood mononuclear cells (PBMCs), taken at new diagnosis, from a patient treated with antithyroid drugs.

The CDR3 spells CASSLDLPPGGNTIYF. CDR3 coding DNA: TGTGCCAGCAGTTTGGACTTACCACCGGGGGGAAACACCATATATTTT. The chain employs TRBV28 and TRBJ1-3; D call uncertain. This CDR3 comprises 16 residues. Trimming removed 3 bases from V and 4 bases from J, with 16 bases in between. In germline, CDR1 is MDHEN, CDR2 SYDVKM. The variable domain in full, completed from reference TRBV28 and TRBJ1-3, reads DVKVTQSSRYLVKRTGEKVFLECVQDMDHENMFWYRQDPGLGLRLIYFSYDVKMKEKGDIPEGYSVSREKKERFSLILESASTNQTSMYLCASSLDLPPGGNTIYFGEGSWLTVV.